The 9 T cell receptor beta chains below were found in one sample sequenced in a study of T-cell memory formation after mild COVID-19 (dated by TCRdb to the early 2020s). Library preparation was by 5' RACE. TCRdb lists the instrument as Illumina NovaSeq 6000. The public sequencing data were trimmed at Q25 with fastp and processed into clonotypes with MiXCR by TCRdb, which kept only in-frame beta chains. All rows with the same CDR3 protein become a single entry with the most common DNA and genes. This sample gives about 560,000 distinct CDR3 sequences in total; less than 25% of them show up just once. Approximately 8.4% of the sample belongs to the ten largest clones. Material: PBMCs or a T cell subset sorted from them (not recorded which). The receptors come from an adult woman who had mild COVID-19 (a few samples of this study predate the infection). The sample titles of this study are shuffled in the database, so cell type and time point are left out; the donor was told from shared clones.

The gene calls are TRBV7-9 and TRBJ2-7, with TRBD1 as a possible D gene (6 bases). CDR1 and CDR2 from the germline V gene are SEHNR and FQNEAQ (reference sequence). This CDR3 is 13 amino acids long. V lost 5 bases and J lost 5, with 13 bases in between. Written as DNA, the CDR3 is TGTGCCAGCAGCCCTTGGACAGCGGACGAGCAGTACTTC. It codes for CASSPWTADEQYF.

This clonotype was observed many times. This chain links TRBV29-1 with TRBJ2-5; D is ambiguous. Germline CDR1 is SQVTM and CDR2 is ANQGSEA. There are 13 residues in the CDR3. V dropped 6 bases and J dropped 4 bases, with 15 bases sitting between them. The CDR3 protein is CSVEWGIRETQYF. The CDR3 region has the DNA TGCAGCGTCGAATGGGGAATACGAGAGACCCAGTACTTC.

J is TRBJ2-5 and V is TRBV27; no clear D. Germline V lookup: CDR1 MNHEY, CDR2 SMNVEV (reference sequence). The CDR3 runs 12 residues. The ends were cut back, 7 bases at V and 5 bases at J, with 11 bases in the middle. This CDR3 is CASISPRETQYF. For the CDR3, the DNA is TGTGCCAGCATTAGTCCGAGGGAGACCCAGTACTTC.

The J gene is TRBJ2-1, the V gene TRBV5-1; tentatively, D is TRBD1 or TRBD2 (5 bases each). CDR1 SGHRS and CDR2 YFSETQ come from the germline V gene. Deletions cut 4 bases from V and 4 bases from J, with 15 bases between. The CDR3 length is 15 residues. The CDR3 DNA follows: TGCGCCAGCAGCCTGACCGGGACGGAGTACAATGAGCAGTTCTTC. Its protein is CASSLTGTEYNEQFF. Drawing the rest from reference TRBV5-1 and TRBJ2-1, the complete variable domain is KAGVTQTPRYLIKTRGQQVTLSCSPISGHRSVSWYQQTPGQGLQFLFEYFSETQRNKGNFPGRFSGRQFSNSRSEMNVSTLELGDSALYLCASSLTGTEYNEQFFGPGTRLTVL.

The chain couples TRBV7-9 to TRBJ2-7, with D possibly matching TRBD1 (7 bases). V was clipped by 6 bases and J by 4 bases, with 19 bases between them. CDR1 SEHNR and CDR2 FQNEAQ come from the germline V gene (reference sequence). The CDR3 sequence is 15 residues long. CDR3 nucleotides: TGTGCCAGCAGTTCCCCCGCGACAGGGAGGTACGAGCAGTACTTC. Translation: CASSSPATGRYEQYF.

This clonotype came up a few times. The chain links TRBV27 to TRBJ2-3; 10 bases map to TRBD2. V shed 3 bases, J shed 2 bases, and the junction held 11 bases outside the gene matches. The CDR3 totals 18 residues. Germline V gene sequence: CDR1 MNHEY, CDR2 SMNVEV (reference sequence). This CDR3 is CASSFRTYSGRPTDTQYF. DNA of the CDR3: TGTGCCAGCAGTTTCCGGACCTATAGCGGGAGGCCCACAGATACGCAGTATTTT.

The V gene is TRBV20-1, the J gene TRBJ2-7; TRBD2 aligns across 9 bases. The V gene's germline CDR1 is DFQATT and CDR2 SNEGSKA (reference sequence). This CDR3 is built from 16 residues. The V and J ends lost 1 base and 2 bases, in that order; junction bases with no gene match: 9. The CDR3 here is CSARGSLAGDPYEQYF. CDR3 bases: TGCAGTGCTAGAGGCTCATTAGCGGGAGATCCCTACGAGCAGTACTTC.

The chain uses TRBV24-1 and TRBJ2-3; perhaps TRBD2 as D (6 bases). The CDR3 is made up of 17 amino acids. Germline-derived CDR1 and CDR2 are KGHDR and SFDVKD. V lost 1 base to trimming and J lost 6 bases, with 19 bases between them. The CDR3 DNA sequence: TGTGCCACCAGTGATTTTGGCGCGGGGCTCCTCAGGGATACGCAGTATTTT. Amino acids: CATSDFGAGLLRDTQYF.

This clonotype was detected only a few times. The chain carries TRBV7-9 and TRBJ2-4; D remains ambiguous. The CDR3 totals 16 residues. Trimming removed 5 bases from V and 0 bases from J, with 14 bases in between. The V gene's germline CDR1 is SEHNR and CDR2 FQNEAQ (reference sequence). The CDR3 bases are TGTGCCAGCAGCCCCGCAAGGTCGCTAGCCAAAAACATTCAGTACTTC. Translating gives CASSPARSLAKNIQYF.